This TCR beta chain was found in a study of tumor-infiltrating lymphocytes in primary liver carcinoma. Overall study: Surgical resection was used to treat these primary liver carcinoma patients. The study included patients who were men and women aged 30 to 69 years.

Germline DNA was also extracted, while the blood RNA originated from unsorted whole blood. From approximately 0.5 ug of total RNA, TCR beta-specific cDNA was reverse-transcribed using a constant-region primer. TCR beta libraries came from three nested multiplex PCR rounds using slightly modified ARM-PCR. Forward primers for TRBV1-TRBV30 and a C-beta reverse primer served the first two PCR rounds, at around 11 cycles each. Via MiXCR, TCRdb re-called the multiplex PCR reads, giving one row per CDR3 protein. Counted here are nearly 200,000 distinct CDR3 sequences, around three fifths occurring once; the ten biggest clones make up 6% to 8.5%. CDR1 is MNHNY and CDR2 is SVGAGI in the germline V gene (reference sequence). The CDR3 is 15 residues long. V lost 8 bases and J 1 base, leaving 17 bases between the germline ends.

The genes are TRBV6-6 and TRBJ1-2; TRBD1 is a possible D gene (6 bases). The sequence was collected from a woman aged 55-70 years with primary liver carcinoma and hepatitis B virus infection. The sequencing input was peripheral blood. Here the CDR3 DNA reads TGTGCCAGCGGGCACCGGGACACTGTTAACTATGGCTACACCTTC. Protein sequence: CASGHRDTVNYGYTF.